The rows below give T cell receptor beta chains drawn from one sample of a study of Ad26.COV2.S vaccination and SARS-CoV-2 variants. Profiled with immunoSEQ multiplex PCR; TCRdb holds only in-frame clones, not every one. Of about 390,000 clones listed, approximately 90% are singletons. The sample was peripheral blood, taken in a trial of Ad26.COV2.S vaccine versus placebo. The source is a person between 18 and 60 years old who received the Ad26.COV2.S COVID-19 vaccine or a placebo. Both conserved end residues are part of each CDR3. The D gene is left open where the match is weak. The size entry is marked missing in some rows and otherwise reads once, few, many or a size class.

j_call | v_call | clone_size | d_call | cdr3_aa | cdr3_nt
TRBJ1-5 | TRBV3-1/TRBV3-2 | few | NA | CASSATANQPQHF | TGTGCCAGCAGCGCAACAGCGAATCAGCCCCAGCATTTT
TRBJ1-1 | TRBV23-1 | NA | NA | CASTTGGNLRAGSPLVFF | TGCGCCAGCACCACGGGGGGAAATTTACGGGCAGGCAGTCCCCTAGTTTTCTTT
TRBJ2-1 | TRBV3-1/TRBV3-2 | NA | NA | CASSQNSLTEQFF | TGTGCCAGCAGCCAAAACAGCTTAACTGAGCAGTTCTTC
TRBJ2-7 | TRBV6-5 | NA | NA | CASTGGTTYEQYF | TGTGCCAGCACAGGCGGCACAACCTACGAGCAGTACTTT
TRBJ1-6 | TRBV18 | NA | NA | CASSLPRGSGSPLHF | TGTGCCAGCTCACTACCGCGGGGATCCGGGTCACCCCTCCACTTT
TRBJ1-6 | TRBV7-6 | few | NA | CASRRRPGSYNSPLHF | TGTGCCAGCAGGCGAAGACCGGGCTCCTATAATTCACCCCTCCACTTT
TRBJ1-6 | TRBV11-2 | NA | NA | CASSPIRNSPLHF | TGTGCCAGCAGCCCCATACGTAATTCACCCCTCCACTTT
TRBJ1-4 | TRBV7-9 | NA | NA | CASSSGEKLFF | TGTGCCAGCAGCTCCGGTGAAAAACTGTTTTTT
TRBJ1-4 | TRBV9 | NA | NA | CASSVGGDEKLFF | TGTGCCAGCAGCGTAGGAGGGGATGAAAAACTGTTTTTT
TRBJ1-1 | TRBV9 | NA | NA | CASSPVGGSLNTEAFF | TGTGCCAGCAGCCCCGTGGGCGGGTCTCTGAACACTGAAGCTTTCTTT
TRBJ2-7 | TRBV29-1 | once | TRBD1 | CSVEVRWGTARYEQYF | TGCAGCGTTGAAGTGCGGTGGGGGACAGCCAGGTACGAGCAGTACTTC
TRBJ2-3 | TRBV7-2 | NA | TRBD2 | CASSTLAGGTDTQYF | TGTGCCAGCAGCACACTAGCGGGGGGTACAGATACGCAGTATTTT
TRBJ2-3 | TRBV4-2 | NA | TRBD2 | CASSQGGGGGTDTQYF | TGTGCCAGCAGCCAAGGGGGCGGGGGAGGCACAGATACGCAGTATTTT